This TCR beta chain was sequenced during a study of cytomegalovirus exposure and HLA in healthy donors. Study-level information: The 120 or so validation repertoires, a later analysis reported, used the same platform as the 666 first-cohort repertoires. Study-wide points: Altogether, more than 150 TCR beta chains were recorded as cytomegalovirus-associated. First-cohort TCR clusters tended to co-occur in the approximately 110 validation repertoires, a later analysis found.

Sequenced by immunoSEQ multiplex PCR; TCRdb stores in-frame clones only, minus some. The sample lists about 130,000 clones, roughly 91% occurring once. These donors were members of the roughly 120-subject validation cohort, a group separate from the roughly 670-subject first cohort. A word on this clone: The antigen is not known.

The clonotype was recovered from a man aged 25 to 45 in good health and CMV-seronegative. The sequencing input was PBMCs.

The CDR3 DNA reads as TGTGCCAGCAGCTTAGCGATGGCCCGGAGGGAGACCCAGTACTTC. Amino acid sequence: CASSLAMARRETQYF. The V and J genes are TRBV7-2 and TRBJ2-5, with D maybe TRBD2 (5 bases). The V gene's germline CDR1 is SGHTA and CDR2 FQGNSA. The V and J ends lost 0 bases and 5 bases respectively, with 13 bases between them. The CDR3 extends over 15 amino acids.